The 15 T cell receptor beta chains below all came from one sample that was sequenced in a study of shared clonotypes between healthy human individuals. TCRdb's table, derived via immunoSEQ multiplex PCR, lists solely in-frame clones and lacks some. The sample holds more than 550,000 clones; over 60% are singletons and the top ten take around 1.8%. Sequenced sample: memory CD4+ T cells sorted from blood. As to subset: CD45RA-negative fraction. All receptors derive from a woman aged 30 to 39 in good health.

This rearrangement joins TRBV11-2 to TRBJ2-1; 13 positions agree with TRBD2. The CDR3 loop spans 15 amino acids. Trimming took 5 bases from V and 8 from J; bases not matched to a gene: 6. The germline gives CDR1 SGHAT, CDR2 FQNNGV. The CDR3 sequence: CASSRRTSGRDEQFF. The CDR3 DNA is TGTGCCAGCAGCCGAAGGACTAGCGGGAGAGATGAGCAGTTCTTC.

The gene calls are TRBV30 and TRBJ2-1; D remains unclear. Trimming left V 2 bases short and J 2 bases short, with 10 bases between. Germline loops: CDR1 GTSNPN, CDR2 SVGIG (reference sequence). The CDR3 extends over 14 amino acids. CDR3 amino acids: CAWSMGGTYNEQFF. In DNA form, the CDR3 reads TGTGCCTGGAGTATGGGTGGGACCTACAATGAGCAGTTCTTC. The variable domain in full, completed from reference TRBV30 and TRBJ2-1, reads SQTIHQWPATLVQPVGSPLSLECTVEGTSNPNLYWYRQAAGRGLQLLFYSVGIGQISSEVPQNLSASRPQDRQFILSSKKLLLSDSGFYLCAWSMGGTYNEQFFGPGTRLTVL.

The V and J genes are TRBV19 and TRBJ1-5, with 7 bases lining up with TRBD1. This CDR3 has 15 residues. CDR1 and CDR2 (germline): LNHDA, SQIVND (reference sequence). J gave up 2 bases and V 5 bases, and 6 bases lay outside the gene matches. For the CDR3, the DNA is TGTGCCAGTAGTGCCTACGACAGGGGCAATCAGCCCCAGCATTTT. This encodes CASSAYDRGNQPQHF.

The chain combines TRBV5-6 with TRBJ1-2; 10 positions agree with TRBD1. The CDR3 runs to 17 residues. With V trimmed by 5 bases and J by 5 bases, 15 bases remained unmatched. Germline V CDR1 and CDR2: SGHDT, YYEEEE. CDR3 in DNA: TGTGCCAGCAGGGCCGGGACAGGGGTTTCCCTTATTTATGGCTACACCTTC. As protein: CASRAGTGVSLIYGYTF. Using reference TRBV5-6 and TRBJ1-2 for the parts outside the CDR3, the full variable domain is DAGVTQSPTHLIKTRGQQVTLRCSPKSGHDTVSWYQQALGQGPQFIFQYYEEEERQRGNFPDRFSGHQFPNYSSELNVNALLLGDSALYLCASRAGTGVSLIYGYTFGSGTRLTVV.

This sequence joins TRBV10-1 and TRBJ2-2, with 10 bases lining up with TRBD2. J lost 7 bases, V lost 4 bases, and 6 bases had no gene match. The CDR3 runs 15 residues. Germline assignment: CDR1 WNHNN and CDR2 SYGVQD (reference sequence). The CDR3 loop reads CASSAQREGHGELFF. The CDR3, as DNA: TGCGCCAGCAGTGCCCAGCGGGAGGGCCACGGGGAGCTGTTTTTT.

The chain uses TRBV5-1 and TRBJ2-3, with 13 bases fitting TRBD2. After removal of 4 bases from V and 5 bases from J, the junction contained 13 bases not matched to a gene. The CDR3 contains 18 residues. Germline V gene data show CDR1 as SGHRS and CDR2 as YFSETQ. CDR3 region: CASSPRALAGGPVDTQYF. CDR3 nucleotide sequence: TGCGCCAGCAGCCCCAGGGCACTAGCGGGAGGGCCTGTAGATACGCAGTATTTT.

The chain employs TRBV5-8 and TRBJ2-7, with 7 bases that match TRBD2. The CDR3 has 15 residues. Germline CDR1 SGHTS, CDR2 YDEGEE. Losses at the gene ends were 2 bases for V and 2 bases for J; bases not matched to a gene: 7. CDR3 loop: CASSFDGRPPYEQYF. Here the CDR3 DNA reads TGTGCCAGCAGCTTTGACGGGAGGCCCCCCTACGAGCAGTACTTC.

This CDR3 reads CASSPGLAGVVTDTQYF. CDR3 coding DNA: TGCGCCAGCAGCCCGGGACTAGCGGGAGTCGTCACAGATACGCAGTATTTT. The chain couples TRBV5-1 to TRBJ2-3, with 14 bases identical to TRBD2. This CDR3 region has 17 residues. Germline CDR1 reads SGHRS; CDR2 reads YFSETQ. The junction had 6 bases not matched to a gene; V was cut back by 4 bases and J by 2 bases.

The chain employs TRBV7-8 and TRBJ2-7; TRBD2 matches at 10 bases. V gave up 5 bases and J gave up 0 bases; unmatched junction bases: 4. The CDR3 runs 15 residues. Germline-derived CDR1 and CDR2 are SGHVS and FQNEAQ. The chain's CDR3 is CASSPGLADSYEQYF. In DNA, the CDR3 is TGTGCCAGCAGCCCAGGACTAGCGGACTCCTACGAGCAGTACTTC.

The V call is TRBV15, the J call TRBJ1-1, with D unresolved. V lost 0 bases, J lost 0 bases, and 17 bases lay in between. The CDR3 covers 18 residues. Germline values: CDR1 LNHNV, CDR2 YYDKDF (reference sequence). DNA of the CDR3: TGTGCCACCAGCAGAGAGTTTTCCCGGACGGCAATGAACACTGAAGCTTTCTTT. Translation: CATSREFSRTAMNTEAFF.

This clone was seen more than once but under ten times. The chain recombines TRBV5-1 with TRBJ1-1, with unresolved D. The CDR3 loop spans 13 amino acids. V was trimmed by 3 bases and J by 2 bases, leaving 8 bases between them. Germline assignment: CDR1 SGHRS and CDR2 YFSETQ. CDR3 in amino acids: CASSSTDNTEAFF. The CDR3 DNA sequence: TGCGCCAGCAGCTCGACGGATAACACTGAAGCTTTCTTT.

This clone came up a few times. This sequence joins TRBV5-1 and TRBJ1-3; D is uncertain. Germline CDR1 and CDR2: SGHRS and YFSETQ. V lost 4 bases to trimming and J lost 9 bases, with 17 bases between them. This CDR3 is built from 14 residues. The DNA of the CDR3 is TGCGCCAGCAGCCCCGGGTTTGAAACCGGCACCATATATTTT. Amino acid sequence: CASSPGFETGTIYF.

As for this clone: Other DNA sequences in this specimen translate into the identical CDR3. CDR3 DNA: TGTGCCAGCAGCGTAGGAATGAACACTGAAGCTTTCTTT. Its protein is CASSVGMNTEAFF. The chain employs TRBV9 and TRBJ1-1; no clear D gene. Trimming cost V 0 bases and J 0 bases, with 3 bases left between them. In germline, CDR1 is SGDLS, CDR2 YYNGEE. The CDR3 consists of 13 residues.

The chain carries TRBV25-1 and TRBJ2-1, with D perhaps TRBD2 (6 bases). Germline values: CDR1 MGHDK, CDR2 SYGVNS. The V and J ends lost 5 bases and 0 bases respectively, with 17 bases between them. This CDR3 has 17 residues. CDR3 coding DNA: TGTGCCAGCAGTCCCCGTGGGGCGGGAAGCTCCTACAATGAGCAGTTCTTC. It codes for CASSPRGAGSSYNEQFF.

The CDR3 bases are TGTGCCAGCAGTGAAGTTACAGGGGGCGGCACAGATACGCAGTATTTT. It codes for CASSEVTGGGTDTQYF. J is TRBJ2-3 and V is TRBV2, with 9 bases identical to TRBD1. Germline V gene data show CDR1 as SNHLY and CDR2 as FYNNEI. CDR3 length equals 16 residues. The V and J ends lost 1 base and 1 base, in that order; junction bases with no gene match: 3.